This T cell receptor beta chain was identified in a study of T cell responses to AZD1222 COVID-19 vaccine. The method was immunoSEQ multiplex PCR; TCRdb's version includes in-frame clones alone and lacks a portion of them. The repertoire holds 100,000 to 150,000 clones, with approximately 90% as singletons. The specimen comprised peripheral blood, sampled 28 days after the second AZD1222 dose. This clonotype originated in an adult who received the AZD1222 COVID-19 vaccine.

The CDR3 DNA follows: TGTGCCTGGAGTCGCTTCCGGGACACCAGCTCCTATAATTCACCCCTCCACTTT. Translated, it gives CAWSRFRDTSSYNSPLHF. J is TRBJ1-6 and V is TRBV30, with TRBD1 as a possible D gene (6 bases). Per the germline V gene, CDR1 is GTSNPN and CDR2 is SVGIG (reference sequence). CDR3 length: 18 amino acids. The V and J ends lost 2 bases and 0 bases respectively, with 17 bases between them.